The rows below give T cell receptor beta chains drawn from one sample of a study of T cell responses to AZD1222 COVID-19 vaccine. The assay was immunoSEQ multiplex PCR, and TCRdb's table has in-frame clones only and misses some. This sample has approximately 93,000 clones, with around nine tenths found just once. This material consisted of peripheral blood, taken 28 days after the second AZD1222 dose. Source of these receptors: an adult who received the AZD1222 COVID-19 vaccine. The CDR3 runs from the conserved cysteine through the conserved F or W. D genes are given only for firm matches. Size is stated for part of the rows, as once, few or many counts, or as a class when the clone is expanded.

>-|TRBJ1-1|-|TRBV11-3
TGTGCCAGCAGTCGGATAAGGGGGGACACTGAAGCTTTCTTT
CASSRIRGDTEAFF
>-|TRBJ1-2|-|TRBV12-3/TRBV12-4
TGTGCCAGCAGTTCCAGGACATCCAGGGGCTACACCTTC
CASSSRTSRGYTF
>-|TRBJ1-1|-|TRBV27
TGTGCCAGCAGTTTAAAAGTGTGGGGGGACGAAGCTTTCTTT
CASSLKVWGDEAFF
>-|TRBJ2-1|-|TRBV5-5
TGTGCCAGCAGCTTTGTAGAGCAGTTCTTC
CASSFVEQFF
>-|TRBJ2-4|once|TRBV18
TGTGCCAGCTCACCACCGGACACTAAAAACATTCAGTACTTC
CASSPPDTKNIQYF
>-|TRBJ1-2|-|TRBV19
TGTGCCAGTAGTATTTGGACGTACGATGGCTACACCTTC
CASSIWTYDGYTF
>-|TRBJ1-1|-|TRBV27
TGTGCCAGCACCCTTTGGCCAGGGCGTACTGAAGCTTTCTTT
CASTLWPGRTEAFF
>TRBD1|TRBJ1-2|-|TRBV5-1
TGCGCCAGCAGCAGAGGGACAGCTAACTATGGCTACACCTTC
CASSRGTANYGYTF
>-|TRBJ2-7|-|TRBV2
TGTGCCAGCAGTTCCGGAGCCGGCCAGGCGTACGAGCAGTACTTC
CASSSGAGQAYEQYF
>TRBD2|TRBJ2-3|-|TRBV28
TGTGCCAGCAGTTCATGGACTAGCGGGACCCGCACAGATACGCAGTATTTT
CASSSWTSGTRTDTQYF
>-|TRBJ2-5|-|TRBV18
TGTGCCAGCTCATTAGGAGGATTGAAAGAGACCCAGTACTTC
CASSLGGLKETQYF
>-|TRBJ1-1|-|TRBV27
TGTGCCAGCGCCCCGGCAGGCAACACTGAAGCTTTCTTT
CASAPAGNTEAFF
>TRBD1|TRBJ1-2|-|TRBV7-2
TGTGCCAGCAGCTTAGTTGGGACTGGACAGGGAGCTAACTATGGCTACACCTTC
CASSLVGTGQGANYGYTF
>-|TRBJ2-3|-|TRBV7-3
TGTGCCAGCAGCCCCATTTCAGCAAGCACAGATACGCAGTATTTT
CASSPISASTDTQYF
>TRBD2|TRBJ2-3|once|TRBV5-1
TGCGCCAGCAGCGGACTAGAAAAGCAGTATTTT
CASSGLEKQYF
>-|TRBJ1-1|-|TRBV6-2/TRBV6-3
TGTGCCAGCAGTGACAACCCCGTGAACACTGAAGCTTTCTTT
CASSDNPVNTEAFF
>-|TRBJ2-1|-|TRBV7-3
TGTGCCAGCAGTTTCGGGCTCAGCTCCTACAATGAGCAGTTCTTC
CASSFGLSSYNEQFF
>-|TRBJ2-1|-|TRBV5-8
TGTGCCAGCAGTTACGGTCAGGGATACAATGAGCAGTTCTTC
CASSYGQGYNEQFF
>TRBD1|TRBJ1-1|-|TRBV18
TGTGCCAGCTCCCCGGGACAGGGTGTAGGTGAAGCTTTCTTT
CASSPGQGVGEAFF
>-|TRBJ1-6|-|TRBV3-1/TRBV3-2
TGTGCCAGCAGCCAAGAAGGTGGTATGGGATCACCCCTCCACTTT
CASSQEGGMGSPLHF
>-|TRBJ2-6|-|TRBV11-3
TGTGCCAGCAGCTTAGCAACCTCAGGCGGGGCCAACGTCCTGACTTTC
CASSLATSGGANVLTF
>TRBD1|TRBJ1-2|-|TRBV27
TGTGCCAGCAGTAGACAGGGGGAAATCTATGGCTACACCTTC
CASSRQGEIYGYTF
>TRBD1|TRBJ1-2|-|TRBV19
TGTGCCAGTAGTCCCACCCAGGGGGCGCTTGGTGGCTACACCTTC
CASSPTQGALGGYTF
>-|TRBJ1-1|-|TRBV7-2
TGTGCCAGCAGCTTTATTGGGGCCACTGAAGCTTTCTTT
CASSFIGATEAFF
>TRBD2|TRBJ2-3|-|TRBV11-2
TGTGCCAGCAGCTTCCTTCCTAGCGGGGGTAGCACAGATACGCAGTATTTT
CASSFLPSGGSTDTQYF
>-|TRBJ1-2|-|TRBV5-1
TGCGCCAGCAGCACCAACAACTATGGCTACACCTTC
CASSTNNYGYTF
>TRBD2|TRBJ2-1|-|TRBV6-5
TGTGCCAGCAAGGAGCGGGGGGCCCCCTACAATGAGCAGTTCTTC
CASKERGAPYNEQFF
>-|TRBJ1-5|once|TRBV7-9
TGTGCCAGCAGCCGGGGAGAGACAGATAACAATCAGCCCCAGCATTTT
CASSRGETDNNQPQHF
>-|TRBJ2-7|once|TRBV27
TGTGCCAGCATGGGAGACAGGGAGGATAGATACGAGCAGTACTTC
CASMGDREDRYEQYF
>-|TRBJ2-6|-|TRBV28
TGTGCCAGCAGTGTGGTTCTTGGGGCCAACGTCCTGACTTTC
CASSVVLGANVLTF
>TRBD2|TRBJ2-5|-|TRBV18
TGTGCCAGCTCACAGACTAGCGGGGGTGTTTTGGAGACCCAGTACTTC
CASSQTSGGVLETQYF
>-|TRBJ1-4|-|TRBV5-4
TGTGCCAGCAGCATAGGGGACCTCAATGAAAAACTGTTTTTT
CASSIGDLNEKLFF
>-|TRBJ1-1|once|TRBV2
TGTGCCAGGGAACCGGGACTACCAATGAACACTGAAGCTTTCTTT
CAREPGLPMNTEAFF
>-|TRBJ1-4|-|TRBV5-1
TGCGCCAGCAGCTCCACGGCAGGAGGGGAAAAACTGTTTTTT
CASSSTAGGEKLFF
>-|TRBJ1-3|-|TRBV28
TGTGCCAGCAGTCCCCTATATAGCTCTGGAAACACCATATATTTT
CASSPLYSSGNTIYF
>-|TRBJ1-6|-|TRBV30
TGTGCCTGGACCCGACAGAGGCCTTCACCCCTCCACTTT
CAWTRQRPSPLHF
>-|TRBJ1-1|-|TRBV5-1
TGCGCCAGCAGCTTGCAGGACGAGGTCTACACTGAAGCTTTCTTT
CASSLQDEVYTEAFF